These 7 T cell receptor beta chains were all obtained from the same sample, sequenced in a study of CD8+CD57+ T cells in acquired aplastic anemia. Genomic DNA acted as the template from which TCR beta VDJ combination and CDR3 sequence profiling were carried out. TCRdb itself ran the reads through MiXCR, one entry per CDR3 protein. The profile shows roughly 200,000 distinct CDR3 sequences, roughly 65% of them singletons. Patients who underwent sequencing had shown CD8+CD57+ cell expansion by flow cytometry. Sequencing was carried out using sorted CD4+, CD8+, or CD8+CD57+ T cells (not recorded which) from PBMCs. The receptors derive from a human donor with aplastic anemia.

The genes are TRBV20-1 and TRBJ1-6, with TRBD1 matching 9 bases. Germline values: CDR1 DFQATT, CDR2 SNEGSKA (reference sequence). After removal of 5 bases from V and 10 bases from J, the junction contained 6 bases not matched to a gene. This CDR3 comprises 13 residues. CDR3 in amino acids: CSALTGTGSPLHF. The CDR3, as DNA: TGCAGTGCTTTAACCGGGACAGGGTCACCCCTCCACTTT.

The chain combines TRBV19 with TRBJ1-1, with D uncertain. The CDR3 sequence is 16 residues long. Trimming took off 4 bases at V and 3 bases at J, with 18 bases between the two ends. Germline V gene sequence: CDR1 LNHDA, CDR2 SQIVND (reference sequence). The CDR3 region is CASSTHATLGYTEAFF. The CDR3 DNA sequence: TGTGCCAGTAGTACCCATGCGACACTGGGTTACACTGAAGCTTTCTTT.

The gene calls are TRBV29-1 and TRBJ2-3; 11 bases align to TRBD2. The CDR3 runs to 18 residues. Per the germline V gene, CDR1 is SQVTM and CDR2 is ANQGSEA. J gave up 3 bases and V 0 bases, and 11 bases lay outside the gene matches. The CDR3 DNA reads as TGCAGCGTTGAAGATCGGCAGACTAGCGGGACATGGACAGATACGCAGTATTTT. This translates into CSVEDRQTSGTWTDTQYF.

The chain links TRBV15 to TRBJ1-1, with D uncertain. Germline V gene data show CDR1 as LNHNV and CDR2 as YYDKDF (reference sequence). V lost 0 bases and J lost 2, with 4 bases in between. CDR3 size: 13 residues. CDR3 sequence (DNA): TGTGCCACCAGCAGAGATGCTAACACTGAAGCTTTCTTT. It yields the protein CATSRDANTEAFF.

V and J are TRBV19 and TRBJ1-1; D is unclear. The CDR3 sequence is 14 residues long. The germline CDR1 and CDR2 sequences are LNHDA and SQIVND (reference sequence). V dropped 1 base and J dropped 3 bases, with 9 bases sitting between them. The CDR3 sequence is CASSIGGVDTEAFF. In DNA form, the CDR3 reads TGTGCCAGTAGTATAGGGGGAGTAGACACTGAAGCTTTCTTT.

The chain couples TRBV19 to TRBJ1-1; a weak D match, TRBD1 (6 bases). The CDR3 sequence is 15 residues long. Per the germline V gene, CDR1 is LNHDA and CDR2 is SQIVND (reference sequence). Deletions cut 5 bases from V and 1 base from J, with 14 bases between. CDR3 in DNA: TGTGCCAGTAGTCTACAGGGTACGAAGAACACTGAAGCTTTCTTT. It translates to CASSLQGTKNTEAFF.

This rearrangement joins TRBV19 to TRBJ2-7; 16 bases are shared with TRBD2. Germline CDR1 and CDR2: LNHDA and SQIVND (reference sequence). CDR3 length: 16 residues. Trimming at V came to 6 bases and at J to 5 bases, leaving 7 bases not matched to a gene. This CDR3 is CASSPGTSGRADEQYF. In DNA, the CDR3 is TGTGCCAGTAGCCCCGGGACTAGCGGGAGGGCCGACGAGCAGTACTTC.